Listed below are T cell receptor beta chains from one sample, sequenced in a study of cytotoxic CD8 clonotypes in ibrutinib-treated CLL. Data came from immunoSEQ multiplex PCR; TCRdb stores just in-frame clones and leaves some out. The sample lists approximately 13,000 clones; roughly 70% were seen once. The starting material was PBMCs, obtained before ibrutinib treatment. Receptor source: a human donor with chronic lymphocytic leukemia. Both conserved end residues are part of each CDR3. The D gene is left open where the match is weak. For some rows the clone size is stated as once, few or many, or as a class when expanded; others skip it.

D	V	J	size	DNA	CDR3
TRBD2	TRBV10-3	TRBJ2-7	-	TGTGCCATCCAACTAGCGGGAGGGACCTACGAGCAGTACTTC	CAIQLAGGTYEQYF
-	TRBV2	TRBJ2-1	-	TGTGCCAGCAGTGAATGGGCCGGTGAGCAGTTCTTC	CASSEWAGEQFF
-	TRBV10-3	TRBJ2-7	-	TGTGCCATCAGTCCACGACGTGGGATAGGGGAGCAGTACTTC	CAISPRRGIGEQYF
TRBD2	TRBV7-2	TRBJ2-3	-	TGTGCCAGCAGCTGGGTCGGGGGCCCTAGCGGGACAGATACGCAGTATTTT	CASSWVGGPSGTDTQYF
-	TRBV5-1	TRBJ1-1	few	TGCGCCAGCAGCCTAAAGAACGGCCCGGCTGAAGCTTTCTTT	CASSLKNGPAEAFF
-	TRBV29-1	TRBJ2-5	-	TGCAGCGCCCAGGGAACAGGGAGGTGGTGGGAGACCCAGTACTTC	CSAQGTGRWWETQYF
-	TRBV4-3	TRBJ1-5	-	TGCGCCAGCCCCCCCCGGCGAAAACGGTCCCCCAATCCCCGGGGTCAGCCCCAGCATTTT	CASPPRRKRSPNPRGQPQHF
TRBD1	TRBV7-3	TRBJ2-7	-	TGTGCCAGCACCCTGGACAGGGAGCCCTACGAGCAGTACTTC	CASTLDREPYEQYF
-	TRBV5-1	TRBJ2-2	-	TGCGCCAGCAGCTTGTGGGGGGAGCTGTTTTTT	CASSLWGELFF
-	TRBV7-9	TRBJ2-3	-	TGTGCCAGCAGCGACGGAGCGCGGACAGATACGCAGTATTTT	CASSDGARTDTQYF
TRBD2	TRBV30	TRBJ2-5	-	TGTGCCTGGAGCTCGGGAGGGGTGGGGACCCAGTACTTC	CAWSSGGVGTQYF
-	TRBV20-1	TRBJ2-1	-	TGCAGTGCTAGATTCCGAAATGAGCAGTTCTTC	CSARFRNEQFF
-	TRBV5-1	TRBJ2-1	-	TGCGCCAGCAGCTTAAGACTGGGGTACAATGAGCAGTTCTTC	CASSLRLGYNEQFF
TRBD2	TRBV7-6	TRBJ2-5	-	TGTGCCAGCAGCGGGACGTGGGAGGGCCAAGAGACCCAGTACTTC	CASSGTWEGQETQYF
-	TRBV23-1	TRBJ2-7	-	TGCGCCAGCAGTCGTCCGGACCCCACCACCTACGAGCAGTACTTC	CASSRPDPTTYEQYF
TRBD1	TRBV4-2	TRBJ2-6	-	TGTGCCAGCAGCCAAGGCCGACAGGGCACCTCTGGGGCCAACGTCCTGACTTTC	CASSQGRQGTSGANVLTF
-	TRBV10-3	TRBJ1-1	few	TGTGCCATCAGTGAGAGTGGGGGCACTGAAGCTTTCTTT	CAISESGGTEAFF
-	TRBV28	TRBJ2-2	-	TGTGCCAGCAGCTCCGGGAGTTCCGGGGAGCTGTTTTTT	CASSSGSSGELFF
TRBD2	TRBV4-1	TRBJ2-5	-	TGCGCCAGCACCAACAACGGGCTGGGGGGGGAGACCCAGTACTTC	CASTNNGLGGETQYF
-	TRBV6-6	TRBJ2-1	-	TGTGCCAGCAGTTACTCGCCGACACTCTACAATGAGCAGTTCTTC	CASSYSPTLYNEQFF
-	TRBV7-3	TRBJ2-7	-	TGTGCCAGCAGCCCGCAGGCCGCGGCGGAGCAGTACTTC	CASSPQAAAEQYF
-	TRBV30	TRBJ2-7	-	TGTGCCTGGAGTCCCCGGGCAAAGGGGGGTGAGGTCTTC	CAWSPRAKGGEVF
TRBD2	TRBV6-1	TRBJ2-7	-	TGTGCCAGCAGTGAGGGGCTAGCGGGAGGGGAGCAGTACTTC	CASSEGLAGGEQYF
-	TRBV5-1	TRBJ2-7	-	TGCGCCAGCAGGCGCAGGGAGAGTCTCGGGGACGAGCAGTACTTC	CASRRRESLGDEQYF
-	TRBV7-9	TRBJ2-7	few	TGTGCCAGCAGCCCCGACTGGGGAAGCGAGCAGTACTTC	CASSPDWGSEQYF
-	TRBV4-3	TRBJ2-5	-	TGCGCCAGCAGCCAAGATTTGAAGGAGACCCAGTACTTC	CASSQDLKETQYF
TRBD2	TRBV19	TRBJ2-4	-	TGTGCCAGCCGCAGACTAGCGGGTGACACCATTCAGTACTTC	CASRRLAGDTIQYF
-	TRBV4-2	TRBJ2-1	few	TGTGCCAGCAGCCAAGATGGAGGGCCGTCCAATGAGCAGTTCTTC	CASSQDGGPSNEQFF
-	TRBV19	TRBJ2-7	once	TGTGCCAGTAGTATAGTCGGGGGGCAAACCTACGAGCAGTACTTC	CASSIVGGQTYEQYF
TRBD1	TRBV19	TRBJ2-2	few	TGTGCCACCAACAGGGGGGTAGGCACCGGGGAGCTGTTTTTT	CATNRGVGTGELFF
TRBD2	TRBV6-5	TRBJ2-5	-	TGTGCCAGCACCCAACTAGCGGGGATGGGGACCCAGTACTTC	CASTQLAGMGTQYF
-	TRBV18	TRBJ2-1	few	TGTGCCAGCTCACCTGGTGGGGGCCCTCCGTTAAATGAGCAGTTCTTC	CASSPGGGPPLNEQFF
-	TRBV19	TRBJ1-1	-	TGTGCCACCCACCGGGGGGGCCGCCTGAACACTGAAGCTTTCTTT	CATHRGGRLNTEAFF